This T cell receptor (beta chain) is from a study of vaccination effects on CD4 cells after COVID-19. Regarding the study as a whole: The study got few convalescent patients and did not collect any early post-infection timepoints.

The ends were cut back, 0 bases at V and 4 bases at J, with 14 bases in the middle. The V gene's germline CDR1 is SGHDT and CDR2 YYEEEE. The CDR3 runs to 16 residues. Profiling relied on immunoSEQ multiplex PCR, and the TCRdb table lists in-frame clones only, not all of them. The data hold around 46,000 clones, with over 60% observed a single time. Regarding this clone: No antigen is known for it.

Sequencing in the ViraFEST assay came after antigen-specific CD4+ T cells had been expanded with viral peptide pools, which were used to stimulate PBMC. Culturing for roughly 10 days preceded CD4+ T cell isolation. Participants received two doses of either the BNT162b2 or mRNA-1273 vaccine. The vaccine recipients had no prior SARS-CoV-2 infection, with negative nucleocapsid antibodies. Every well housed around 2.1 million PBMC, which grew in culture alongside around 10 IU/ml IL-2 and 10 ug/ml peptides. Cultures had half their medium replaced with IL-2 medium on days 3 and 7. This clonotype originated in a human donor who received a COVID-19 vaccine. The sequencing used CD4+ T cells from PBMCs cultured with HCoV-OC43 spike peptides, collected after COVID-19 vaccination. Subset: HCoV-OC43 spike overlapping peptide pool stimulation. The rearrangement uses TRBV5-6 and TRBJ1-3; no clear D. The CDR3: CASSLVGRRVGNTIYF. CDR3 coding DNA: TGTGCCAGCAGCTTGGTTGGAAGACGAGTCGGAAACACCATATATTTT. Full variable domain (remainder filled in from reference TRBV5-6 and TRBJ1-3): DAGVTQSPTHLIKTRGQQVTLRCSPKSGHDTVSWYQQALGQGPQFIFQYYEEEERQRGNFPDRFSGHQFPNYSSELNVNALLLGDSALYLCASSLVGRRVGNTIYFGEGSWLTVV.